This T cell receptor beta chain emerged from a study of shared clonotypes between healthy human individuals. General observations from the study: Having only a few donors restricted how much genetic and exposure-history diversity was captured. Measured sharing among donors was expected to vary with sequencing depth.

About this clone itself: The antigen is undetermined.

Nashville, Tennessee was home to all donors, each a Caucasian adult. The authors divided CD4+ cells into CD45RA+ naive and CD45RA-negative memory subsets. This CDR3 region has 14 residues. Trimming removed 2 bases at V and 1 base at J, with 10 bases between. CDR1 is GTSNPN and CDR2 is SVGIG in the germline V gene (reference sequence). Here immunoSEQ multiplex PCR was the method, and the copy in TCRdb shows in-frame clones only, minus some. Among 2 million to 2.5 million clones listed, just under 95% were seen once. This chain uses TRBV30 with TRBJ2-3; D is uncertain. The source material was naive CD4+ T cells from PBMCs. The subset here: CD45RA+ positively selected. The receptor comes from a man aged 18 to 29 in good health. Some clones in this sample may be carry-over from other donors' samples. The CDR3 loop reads CAWSSVLGTDTQYF. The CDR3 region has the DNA TGTGCCTGGAGTTCCGTCCTGGGCACAGATACGCAGTATTTT.